Shown below are 10 T cell receptor beta chains from a single sample sequenced in a study of Graves' ophthalmopathy and Graves' hyperthyroidism (dated by TCRdb to the late 2010s). These reads were obtained on an Illumina HiSeq 2000. For repertoire sequencing, TCR beta CDR3 regions were amplified from RNA transcripts. HTBI primers and the Qiagen OneStep RT-PCR kit were used in a first-round RT-PCR, which was followed by a second-round multiplex PCR, size selection and purification. TCRdb's own reprocessing of the public reads used fastp at Q25 and MiXCR and kept productive beta chains. Identical CDR3 proteins give one entry, which carries the most common genes and DNA. This sample lists over a million distinct CDR3 sequences; roughly 35% were detected once. The ten largest clones capture over 8.5% of the sample. Sequenced material: peripheral blood or thyroid tissue (not recorded which). The receptors shown here come from an adult man with Graves' hyperthyroidism.

This clonotype was seen more than once but under ten times. The chain combines TRBV20-1 with TRBJ2-2; 12 bases align to TRBD1. V gave up 5 bases and J gave up 8 bases; unmatched junction bases: 18. The CDR3 totals 18 residues. Germline values: CDR1 DFQATT, CDR2 SNEGSKA (reference sequence). Written as DNA, the CDR3 is TGCAGTGCTCCCCACCCCGCACCGGGACAGGGGGCGCGAGGGGAGCTGTTTTTT. It encodes CSAPHPAPGQGARGELFF.

Ten or more counts support this clonotype. The rearrangement joins TRBV7-9 to TRBJ2-5; 8 bases match TRBD2. This CDR3 contains 15 residues. The germline CDR1 and CDR2 sequences are SEHNR and FQNEAQ (reference sequence). V lost 3 bases to trimming and J lost 3 bases; unmatched junction nucleotides: 6. CDR3 region: CASSLGTRLKETQYF. The CDR3 nucleotides read TGTGCCAGCAGCTTGGGGACTAGATTAAAAGAGACCCAGTACTTC. Complete variable domain (other parts from reference TRBV7-9 and TRBJ2-5): DTGVSQNPRHKITKRGQNVTFRCDPISEHNRLYWYRQTLGQGPEFLTYFQNEAQLEKSRLLSDRFSAERPKGSFSTLEIQRTEQGDSAMYLCASSLGTRLKETQYFGPGTRLLVL.

This sequence joins TRBV7-6 and TRBJ2-7; D may be TRBD2 (6 bases). Per germline, CDR1 SGHVS and CDR2 FNYEAQ. The CDR3 consists of 14 residues. V shed 4 bases and J shed 5 bases, with 15 bases lying between them. The CDR3 protein is CASSYSGSIDEQYF. The CDR3 DNA reads as TGTGCCAGCAGCTATTCCGGGAGTATCGACGAGCAGTACTTC.

On this clonotype itself: A much larger clone lies one base from this, so it may be a read error. The rearrangement links TRBV14 to TRBJ2-7; possibly TRBD1 for D (5 bases). Germline V gene sequence: CDR1 SGHDN, CDR2 FVKESK. The CDR3 has 13 residues. CDR3 sequence: CASSQVGHYGQYF. DNA of the CDR3: TGTGCCAGCAGCCAAGTAGGACACTACGGGCAGTACTTC.

The sample holds a few counts of this clonotype. The CDR3 ends on some other residue instead of the conserved phenylalanine or tryptophan, so this is likely a read error. No DNA is shown, since the ends of the CDR3 on it are uncertain; the CDR3 is the one TCRdb lists. V gene TRBV7-9 combines with J gene TRBJ1-6. Per the germline V gene, CDR1 is SEHNR and CDR2 is FQNEAQ (reference sequence). The CDR3 extends over 9 residues, inclusive of both ends. The CDR3 region is CASSLRSNA.

The rearrangement uses TRBV5-1 and TRBJ2-7; D remains unclear. V was clipped by 0 bases and J by 7 bases, with 14 bases between them. This CDR3 is 14 amino acids long. CDR1 is SGHRS and CDR2 is YFSETQ in the germline V gene. The CDR3 here is CASSLVSLNNEQYF. The CDR3 nucleotides are TGCGCCAGCAGCTTGGTGTCCCTCAACAATGAGCAGTACTTC.

This clonotype was counted only a few times. The chain is built from TRBV30 and TRBJ1-4, with D unresolved. In germline, CDR1 is GTSNPN, CDR2 SVGIG (reference sequence). Trimming left V 5 bases short and J 8 bases short, with 9 bases between. CDR3 length: 11 residues. CDR3 coding DNA: TGTGCCTGGGCGTTCGACGAAAAACTGTTTTTT. Translating gives CAWAFDEKLFF.

The CDR3 loop is CSVPSWAHKNTEAFF. The CDR3, as DNA: TGCAGCGTCCCCTCCTGGGCCCATAAGAACACTGAAGCTTTCTTT. V usage is TRBV29-1 and J usage is TRBJ1-1; D is undetermined. The CDR3 loop spans 15 amino acids. Germline lookup yields CDR1 SQVTM and CDR2 ANQGSEA. V was pared by 6 bases and J by 1 base, with 18 bases between.

Concerning this clonotype itself: A read error may explain this, as a much larger clone is one base away. The chain has TRBV9 and TRBJ2-5; D is possibly TRBD1 (8 bases). Germline values: CDR1 SGDLS, CDR2 YYNGEE. With 0 bases removed from V and 9 bases from J, the gap between germline ends came to 18 bases. The CDR3 spans 15 residues. The CDR3 protein is CASSVGRTGREAQYF. The CDR3 bases are TGTGCCAGCAGCGTAGGTAGGACAGGGAGGGAGGCCCAGTACTTC.

The chain uses TRBV12-3 or TRBV12-4 and TRBJ1-1; the match to TRBD1 covers 9 bases. The trim removed 7 bases at V and 5 bases at J, leaving 5 bases unmatched. The CDR3 sequence is 13 residues long. CDR3 in DNA: TGTGCCAGCAACACCGGGACAGGGACTGAAGCTTTCTTT. It encodes CASNTGTGTEAFF.